This T cell receptor beta chain comes out of a study of response to subunit inactivated influenza vaccine. MiXCR, applied by TCRdb to the RT-PCR reads, yields one record per CDR3 protein. Among hundreds of thousands of distinct CDR3 sequences listed, approximately 15% were seen once. Germline CDR1 reads SNHLY; CDR2 reads FYNNEI. The CDR3 is 14 residues long. V dropped 1 base and J dropped 4; count of bases not matched to a gene: 1. The V and J genes are TRBV2 and TRBJ1-5; 7 positions agree with TRBD1. The TCR comes from a man aged 50 to 59 who received an inactivated influenza vaccine. Sequencing was performed on PBMCs from blood, taken around 15 days before vaccination. The CDR3 nucleotides are TGTGCCAGCAGTGAAGGACAGGGTAATCAGCCCCAGCATTTT. Translating it yields CASSEGQGNQPQHF.